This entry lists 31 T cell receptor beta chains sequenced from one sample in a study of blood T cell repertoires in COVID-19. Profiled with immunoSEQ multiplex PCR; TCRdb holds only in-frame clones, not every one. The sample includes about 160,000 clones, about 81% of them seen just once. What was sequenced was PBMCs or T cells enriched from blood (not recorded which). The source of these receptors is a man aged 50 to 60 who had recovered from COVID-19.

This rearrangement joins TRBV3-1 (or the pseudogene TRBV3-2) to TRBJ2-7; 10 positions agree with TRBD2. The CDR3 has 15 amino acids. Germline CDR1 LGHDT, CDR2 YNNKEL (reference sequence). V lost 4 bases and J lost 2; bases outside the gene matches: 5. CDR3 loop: CASSRSGGAPYEQYF. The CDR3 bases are TGTGCCAGCAGCCGCAGCGGGGGGGCCCCCTACGAGCAGTACTTC.

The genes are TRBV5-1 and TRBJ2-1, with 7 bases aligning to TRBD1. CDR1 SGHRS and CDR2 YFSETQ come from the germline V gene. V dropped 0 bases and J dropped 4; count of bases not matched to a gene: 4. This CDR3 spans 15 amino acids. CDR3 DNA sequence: TGCGCCAGCAGCTTGGTGGAACAGGGGTACAATGAGCAGTTCTTC. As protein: CASSLVEQGYNEQFF.

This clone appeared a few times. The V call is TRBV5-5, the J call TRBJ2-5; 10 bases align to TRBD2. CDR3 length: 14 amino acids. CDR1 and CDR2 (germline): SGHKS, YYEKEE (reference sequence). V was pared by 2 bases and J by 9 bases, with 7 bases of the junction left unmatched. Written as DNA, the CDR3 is TGTGCCAGCAGCTTCCTAGCGGGGGTAGGGGCCCAGTACTTC. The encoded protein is CASSFLAGVGAQYF.

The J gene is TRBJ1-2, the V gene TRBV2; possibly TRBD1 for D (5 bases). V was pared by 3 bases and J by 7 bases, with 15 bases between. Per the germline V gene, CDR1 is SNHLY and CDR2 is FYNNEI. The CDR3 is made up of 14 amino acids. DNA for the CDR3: TGTGCCAGCAGTGATGTTCGGGGGAACGGTGGCTACACCTTC. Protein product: CASSDVRGNGGYTF. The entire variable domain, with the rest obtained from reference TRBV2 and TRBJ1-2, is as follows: EPEVTQTPSHQVTQMGQEVILRCVPISNHLYFYWYRQILGQKVEFLVSFYNNEISEKSEIFDDQFSVERPDGSNFTLKIRSTKLEDSAMYFCASSDVRGNGGYTFGSGTRLTVV.

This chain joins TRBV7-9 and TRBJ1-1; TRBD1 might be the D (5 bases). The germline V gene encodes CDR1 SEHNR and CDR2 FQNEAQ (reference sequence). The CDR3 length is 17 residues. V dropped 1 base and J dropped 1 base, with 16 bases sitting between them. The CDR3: CASSLGGGGRKNTEAFF. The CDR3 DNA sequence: TGTGCCAGCAGCTTAGGCGGGGGAGGGCGGAAGAACACTGAAGCTTTCTTT.

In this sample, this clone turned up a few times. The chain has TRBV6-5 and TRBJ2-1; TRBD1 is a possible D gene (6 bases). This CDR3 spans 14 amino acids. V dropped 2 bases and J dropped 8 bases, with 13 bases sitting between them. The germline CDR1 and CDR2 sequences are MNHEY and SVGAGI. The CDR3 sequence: CASSYGQPRDEQFF. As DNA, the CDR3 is TGTGCCAGCAGTTACGGACAGCCAAGGGATGAGCAGTTCTTC.

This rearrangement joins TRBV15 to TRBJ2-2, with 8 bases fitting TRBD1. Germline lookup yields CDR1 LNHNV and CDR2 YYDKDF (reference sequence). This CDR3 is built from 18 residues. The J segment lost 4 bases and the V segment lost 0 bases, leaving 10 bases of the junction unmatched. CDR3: CATSRELGQGRGTGELFF. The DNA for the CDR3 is TGTGCCACCAGCAGAGAACTAGGACAGGGACGGGGCACCGGGGAGCTGTTTTTT.

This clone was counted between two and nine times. The CDR3: CASSLAPGQGSEQYF. In DNA, the CDR3 is TGTGCCAGCAGCTTAGCCCCGGGACAGGGCTCCGAGCAGTACTTC. The J gene is TRBJ2-7, the V gene TRBV7-8; 9 nucleotides align to TRBD1. The V gene end was trimmed by 0 bases and the J gene end by 6 bases; junction bases not matched to a gene: 6. CDR3 length equals 15 residues. Germline lookup yields CDR1 SGHVS and CDR2 FQNEAQ.

This CDR3 reads CAWGRGSSYEQYF. The CDR3 bases are TGTGCCTGGGGGAGGGGGAGCTCCTACGAGCAGTACTTC. The rearrangement uses TRBV30 and TRBJ2-7; D might be TRBD2 (7 bases). The CDR3 covers 13 residues. Looked up from germline, CDR1 is GTSNPN and CDR2 is SVGIG (reference sequence). V was pared by 5 bases and J by 0 bases, with 11 bases between.

CDR3 nucleotides: TGTGCCAGCAGCCAAGCGGCAGGTTTGGGTGTCGAGCAGTACTTC. Protein product: CASSQAAGLGVEQYF. V gene TRBV3-1 (or the pseudogene TRBV3-2) combines with J gene TRBJ2-7; D remains unclear. This CDR3 contains 15 residues. From germline, CDR1 is LGHDT and CDR2 YNNKEL (reference sequence). V shed 1 base and J shed 6 bases, with 16 bases lying between them.

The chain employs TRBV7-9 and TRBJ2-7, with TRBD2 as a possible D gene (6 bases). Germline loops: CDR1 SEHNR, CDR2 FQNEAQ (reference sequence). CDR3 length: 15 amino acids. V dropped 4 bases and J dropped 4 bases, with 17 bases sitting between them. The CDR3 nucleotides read TGTGCCAGCAGCTCCCGGGACTGGGCCCCATACGAGCAGTACTTC. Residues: CASSSRDWAPYEQYF.

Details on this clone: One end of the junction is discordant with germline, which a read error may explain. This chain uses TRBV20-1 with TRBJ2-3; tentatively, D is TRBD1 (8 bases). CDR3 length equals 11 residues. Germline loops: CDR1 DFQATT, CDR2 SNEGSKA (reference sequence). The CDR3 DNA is TGCAGTGCGCAGGGGGCGGGGGCGCAGGGTTTT. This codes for CSAQGAGAQGF.

This CDR3 reads CASSEGGANYGYTF. DNA of the CDR3: TGTGCCAGCAGTGAGGGAGGCGCTAACTATGGCTACACCTTC. The genes are TRBV6-1 and TRBJ1-2; D gene ambiguous. Germline V gives CDR1 MNHNS, CDR2 SASEGT. The CDR3 covers 14 residues. V gave up 3 bases and J gave up 0 bases, with 8 bases separating them.

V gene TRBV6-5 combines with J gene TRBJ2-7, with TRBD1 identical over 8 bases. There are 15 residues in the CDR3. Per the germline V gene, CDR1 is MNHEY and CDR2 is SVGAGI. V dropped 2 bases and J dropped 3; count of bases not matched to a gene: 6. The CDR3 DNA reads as TGTGCCAGCAGTTACGAGACAGGGGTCTACTACGAGCAGTACTTC. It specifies CASSYETGVYYEQYF.

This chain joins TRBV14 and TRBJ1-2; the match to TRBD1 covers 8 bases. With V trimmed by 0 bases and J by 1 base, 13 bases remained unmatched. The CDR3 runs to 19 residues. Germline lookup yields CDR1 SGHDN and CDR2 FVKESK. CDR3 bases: TGTGCCAGCAGCCAAGATATGGTCCGGACAGGGATTATTAACTATGGCTACACCTTC. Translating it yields CASSQDMVRTGIINYGYTF.

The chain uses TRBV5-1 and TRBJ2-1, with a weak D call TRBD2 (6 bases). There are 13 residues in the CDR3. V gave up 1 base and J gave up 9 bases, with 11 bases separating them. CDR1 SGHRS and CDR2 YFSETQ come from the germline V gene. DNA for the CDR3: TGCGCCAGCAGCTTGTGGGGAGGCAGTGAGCAGTTCTTC. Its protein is CASSLWGGSEQFF.

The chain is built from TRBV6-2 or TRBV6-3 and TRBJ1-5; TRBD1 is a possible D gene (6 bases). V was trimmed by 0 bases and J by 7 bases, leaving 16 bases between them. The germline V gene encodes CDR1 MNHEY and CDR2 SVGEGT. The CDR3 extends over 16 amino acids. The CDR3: CASSYSATGPRQPQHF. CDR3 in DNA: TGTGCCAGCAGTTACTCCGCCACAGGGCCCAGGCAGCCCCAGCATTTT.

CDR3 coding DNA: TGTGCCAGCAGCCCGGGGACAGGGGCCACTGAAGCTTTCTTT. This sequence encodes CASSPGTGATEAFF. The chain links TRBV7-3 to TRBJ1-1; 10 bases align to TRBD1. CDR1 and CDR2 (germline): SGHTA, FQGTGA. The CDR3 totals 14 residues. The V segment lost 5 bases and the J segment 4 bases; nucleotides outside the gene matches: 4.

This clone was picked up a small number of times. The DNA for the CDR3 is TGTGCCAGCAGCTTTGGACAGGGTGGTGGCTACACCTTC. This gives the protein CASSFGQGGGYTF. The chain uses TRBV7-3 and TRBJ1-2; 8 nucleotides line up with TRBD1. J gave up 7 bases and V 3 bases, and 4 bases lay outside the gene matches. In germline, CDR1 is SGHTA, CDR2 FQGTGA. The CDR3 is made up of 13 amino acids.

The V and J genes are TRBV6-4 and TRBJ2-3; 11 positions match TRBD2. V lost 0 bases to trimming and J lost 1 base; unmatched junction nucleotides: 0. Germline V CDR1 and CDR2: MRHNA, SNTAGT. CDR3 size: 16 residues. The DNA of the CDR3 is TGTGCCAGCAGTGACTCGACTAGCGGGGGCACAGATACGCAGTATTTT. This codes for CASSDSTSGGTDTQYF.

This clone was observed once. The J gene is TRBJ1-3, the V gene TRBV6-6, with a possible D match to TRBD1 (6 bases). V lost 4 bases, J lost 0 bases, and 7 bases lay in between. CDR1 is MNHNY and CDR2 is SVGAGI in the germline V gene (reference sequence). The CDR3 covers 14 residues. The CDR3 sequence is CASSWTVSGNTIYF. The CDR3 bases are TGTGCCAGCAGTTGGACAGTCTCTGGAAACACCATATATTTT.

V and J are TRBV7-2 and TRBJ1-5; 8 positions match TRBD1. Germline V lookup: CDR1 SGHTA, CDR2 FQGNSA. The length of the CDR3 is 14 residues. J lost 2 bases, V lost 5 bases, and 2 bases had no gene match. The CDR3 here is CASSGQGGNQPQHF. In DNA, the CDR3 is TGTGCCAGCAGCGGACAGGGTGGCAATCAGCCCCAGCATTTT.

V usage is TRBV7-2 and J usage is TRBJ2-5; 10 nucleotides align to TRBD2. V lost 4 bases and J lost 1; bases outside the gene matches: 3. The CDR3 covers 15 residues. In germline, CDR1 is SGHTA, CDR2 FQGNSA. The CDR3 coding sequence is TGTGCCAGCAGCTCAACTAGCGGGGTCCAAGAGACCCAGTACTTC. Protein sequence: CASSSTSGVQETQYF.

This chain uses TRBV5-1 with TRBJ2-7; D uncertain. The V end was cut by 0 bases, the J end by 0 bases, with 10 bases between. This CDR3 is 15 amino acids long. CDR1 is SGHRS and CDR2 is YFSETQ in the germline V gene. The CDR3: CASSLVPGVSYEQYF. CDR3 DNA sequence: TGCGCCAGCAGCTTGGTGCCAGGTGTCTCCTACGAGCAGTACTTC.

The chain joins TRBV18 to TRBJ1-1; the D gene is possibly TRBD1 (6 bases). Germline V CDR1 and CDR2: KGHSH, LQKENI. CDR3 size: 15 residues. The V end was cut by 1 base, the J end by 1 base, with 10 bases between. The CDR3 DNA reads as TGTGCCAGCTCACCACAAAGGACAGAGAACACTGAAGCTTTCTTT. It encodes CASSPQRTENTEAFF.

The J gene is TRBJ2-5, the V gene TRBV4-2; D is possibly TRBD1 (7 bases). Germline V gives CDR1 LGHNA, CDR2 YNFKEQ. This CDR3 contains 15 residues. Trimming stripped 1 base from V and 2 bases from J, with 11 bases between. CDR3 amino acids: CASSQGQGGQETQYF. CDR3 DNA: TGTGCCAGCAGCCAAGGCCAGGGGGGTCAAGAGACCCAGTACTTC.

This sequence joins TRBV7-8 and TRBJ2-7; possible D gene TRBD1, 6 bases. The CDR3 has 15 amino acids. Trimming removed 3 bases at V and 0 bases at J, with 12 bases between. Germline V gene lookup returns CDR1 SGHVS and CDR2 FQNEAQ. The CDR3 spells CASSFQTTGSYEQYF. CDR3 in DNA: TGTGCCAGCAGCTTTCAGACGACAGGCTCCTACGAGCAGTACTTC.

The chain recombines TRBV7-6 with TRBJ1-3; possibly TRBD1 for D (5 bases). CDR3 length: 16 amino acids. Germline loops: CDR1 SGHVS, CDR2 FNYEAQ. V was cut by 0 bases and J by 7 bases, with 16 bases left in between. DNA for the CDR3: TGTGCCAGCAGCTTAGCGGGAGGGGAATTGGGTAACACCATATATTTT. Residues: CASSLAGGELGNTIYF.

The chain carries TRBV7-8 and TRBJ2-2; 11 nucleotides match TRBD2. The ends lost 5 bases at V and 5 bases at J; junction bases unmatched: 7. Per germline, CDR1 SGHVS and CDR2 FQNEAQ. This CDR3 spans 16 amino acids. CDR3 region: CASSRSGGAGTGELFF. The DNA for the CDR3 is TGTGCCAGCAGCCGTAGCGGGGGGGCCGGAACCGGGGAGCTGTTTTTT.

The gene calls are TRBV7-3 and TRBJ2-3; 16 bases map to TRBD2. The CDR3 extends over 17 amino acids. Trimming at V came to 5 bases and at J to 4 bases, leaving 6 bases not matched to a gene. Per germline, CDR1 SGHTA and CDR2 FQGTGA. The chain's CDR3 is CASSPGLAGGLSDTQYF. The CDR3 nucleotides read TGTGCCAGCAGCCCGGGACTAGCGGGGGGGCTGTCAGATACGCAGTATTTT.

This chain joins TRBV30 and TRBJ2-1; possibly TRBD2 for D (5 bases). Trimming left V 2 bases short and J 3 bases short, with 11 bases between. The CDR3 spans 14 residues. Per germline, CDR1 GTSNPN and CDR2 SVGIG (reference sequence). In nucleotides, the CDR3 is TGTGCCTGGAGTACCGGACTCGTCTACAATGAGCAGTTCTTC. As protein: CAWSTGLVYNEQFF.